A selection of T cell receptor beta chains follows, all from one sample in a study of T cells in Graves' hyperthyroidism and ophthalmopathy. Using its own MiXCR run on the multiplex PCR reads, TCRdb lists one record per CDR3 protein. The sample lists roughly 650,000 distinct CDR3 sequences; 15% to 20% were seen once. Sequenced sample: blood. These receptors were obtained from a middle-aged woman with Graves' ophthalmopathy. CDR3s include the opening cysteine and the closing phenylalanine or tryptophan. Fields, in order: D gene, J gene, V gene, clone size, CDR3 DNA, CDR3 protein. D genes are given only for firm matches. Clone size is stated in some rows and not others, as once, few, many or a class when expanded.

. TRBJ1-2 TRBV5-1 few TGCGCCAGCAACCTCGGGGGAGCTAACTATGGCTACACCTTC CASNLGGANYGYTF
. TRBJ2-7 TRBV28 . TGTGCCAGCAGTTTAGGACCCCTCAGTTCCCACTACGAGCAGTACTTC CASSLGPLSSHYEQYF
. TRBJ1-3 TRBV2 few TGTGCCAGCACGGCAGGAAACACCATATATTTT CASTAGNTIYF
. TRBJ1-4 TRBV9 few TGTGCCAGCAGCGGACGGGGGACCCTTAATGAAAAACTGTTTTTT CASSGRGTLNEKLFF
TRBD1 TRBJ2-5 TRBV5-1 few TGCGCCAGCAGCTTGGCCACTGGGACAGGGCTACAAGAGACCCAGTACTTC CASSLATGTGLQETQYF
. TRBJ1-2 TRBV5-6 once TGTGCCAGCAGCGAGGGTTGGGATTCCGGCTATGGCTACACCTTC CASSEGWDSGYGYTF
TRBD2 TRBJ2-1 TRBV20-1 . TGCAGTGCTAGGGGGGGTACTAGCGGGGGGGCTTTGTGGGACAATGAGCAGTTCTTC CSARGGTSGGALWDNEQFF
. TRBJ1-5 TRBV6-1 many TGTGCCAGCATATCAGTTAGCAATCAGCCCCAGCATTTT CASISVSNQPQHF
. TRBJ2-3 TRBV7-9 . TGTGCCGGCAGCTCCGGAGGTAGCGGATCCACAGATACGCAGTATTTT CAGSSGGSGSTDTQYF
. TRBJ1-2 TRBV6-2/TRBV6-3 . TGTGCCAGCAGTGCGAACAGGCCCAACTATGGCTACACCTTC CASSANRPNYGYTF
TRBD2 TRBJ2-6 TRBV11-2 . TGTGCCAGCAGCTCGGGGGGGGTAACGGGCTCTGGGGCCAACGTCCTGACTTTC CASSSGGVTGSGANVLTF
. TRBJ1-4 TRBV2 few TGTGCCAGCAGGATGAGAGCAACTAATGAAAAACTGTTTTTT CASRMRATNEKLFF
TRBD1 TRBJ2-7 TRBV29-1 . TGCAGCGTGACAGGGGACAACTACGAGCAGTACTTC CSVTGDNYEQYF
. TRBJ2-7 TRBV20-1 many TGCAGTGCTATTCGGCAGGGGGGTGGGGAGCAGTACTTC CSAIRQGGGEQYF
. TRBJ1-2 TRBV10-3 . TGTGCCATCAGTGAGTCTAGGGACTATGGCTACACCTTC CAISESRDYGYTF
. TRBJ2-3 TRBV11-3 many TGTGCCAGCAGCTTAGATATTGTGGCAGATACGCAGTATTTT CASSLDIVADTQYF
. TRBJ1-1 TRBV9 once TGTGCCAGCAGCCCCGGGGGACCTTGGGCTTTCTTT CASSPGGPWAFF
TRBD2 TRBJ2-1 TRBV30 many TGTGCCTGGCGGACTAGCGGGACTGGAAATGAGCAGTTCTTC CAWRTSGTGNEQFF
. TRBJ2-5 TRBV18 many TGTGCCAGCTCACCGTCCCCAGTATCCCAAGAGACCCAGTACTTC CASSPSPVSQETQYF
TRBD1 TRBJ2-6 TRBV19 . TGTGCCAGTATCGCCGGGACAGGGGTTGTTGGGGCCAACGTCCTGACTTTC CASIAGTGVVGANVLTF
. TRBJ2-7 TRBV20-1 many TGCAGTGCTACTACCTACAGGTCCCACGAGCAGTACTTC CSATTYRSHEQYF